This T cell receptor beta chain was observed in a study of T cells after yellow fever vaccination. Findings of the study overall: CD4 and CD8 compartments shared a small share of clonotypes. After the booster, over 95% of CD4 and 88% of CD8 primary-response clones were re-detected.

Many counts were recorded for this clonotype. Its specificity is unknown. The CDR3 has 14 amino acids. In germline, CDR1 is GTSNPN, CDR2 SVGIG (reference sequence). Trimming removed 3 bases at V and 3 bases at J, with 15 bases between. TCRdb ran MiXCR on the 5' RACE reads and lists one entry per CDR3 protein. The table shows 200,000 to 300,000 distinct CDR3 sequences, with around 3.5% occurring only once. This chain joins TRBV30 and TRBJ2-7; D may be TRBD1 (7 bases). Sequenced material: PBMCs, taken 15 days after the yellow fever booster vaccination. This clonotype was obtained from a man in his late teens or twenties who received the YFV17D yellow fever vaccine. CDR3 sequence reads: CAWSGGQTYYEQYF. CDR3 DNA sequence: TGTGCCTGGAGCGGGGGACAGACCTACTACGAGCAGTACTTC. The full variable domain, in which reference TRBV30 and TRBJ2-7 provide the parts outside the CDR3, is SQTIHQWPATLVQPVGSPLSLECTVEGTSNPNLYWYRQAAGRGLQLLFYSVGIGQISSEVPQNLSASRPQDRQFILSSKKLLLSDSGFYLCAWSGGQTYYEQYFGPGTRLTVT.